The 10 T cell receptor beta chains below were found in one sample sequenced in a study of T-cell memory formation after mild COVID-19. TCRdb passed the 5' RACE reads through MiXCR, listing each CDR3 protein once. The table lists around 310,000 distinct CDR3 sequences, around a sixth of them singletons, with under 25% in the top ten. The sequenced material came from PBMCs or a T cell subset sorted from them (not recorded which). Receptors originate from a man between 18 and 35 years old who had mild COVID-19 (a few samples of this study predate the infection). Cell type and time point are not known.

This clonotype was seen a handful of times. The gene calls are TRBV2 and TRBJ2-2, with 8 positions matching TRBD1. V gave up 7 bases and J gave up 3 bases; unmatched junction bases: 1. This CDR3 has 13 residues. Germline assignment: CDR1 SNHLY and CDR2 FYNNEI. The CDR3 loop reads CASTQGDTGELFF. The CDR3 DNA is TGTGCCAGCACACAGGGGGACACCGGGGAGCTGTTTTTT.

This clonotype was seen a few times. V and J are TRBV27 and TRBJ2-1; D is uncertain. Trimming removed 4 bases at V and 0 bases at J, with 10 bases between. Germline V gene sequence: CDR1 MNHEY, CDR2 SMNVEV (reference sequence). The length of the CDR3 is 15 residues. The CDR3 sequence: CASSSSRSSYNEQFF. The CDR3 coding sequence is TGTGCCAGCAGTTCTTCCAGGAGCTCCTACAATGAGCAGTTCTTC.

The rearrangement links TRBV7-9 to TRBJ1-3; D is uncertain. The CDR3 covers 13 residues. V lost 4 bases and J 4 bases, leaving 8 bases between the germline ends. Germline lookup yields CDR1 SEHNR and CDR2 FQNEAQ (reference sequence). CDR3: CASSSAPGNTIYF. The DNA of the CDR3 is TGTGCCAGCAGCTCCGCCCCGGGAAACACCATATATTTT.

This clonotype occurred a few times. The rearrangement joins TRBV3-1 to TRBJ2-2; TRBD1 or TRBD2 may be the D gene (5 bases each). The V end lost 4 bases, the J end lost 5 bases, and 14 bases lay between the germline ends. The germline V gene encodes CDR1 LGHDT and CDR2 YNNKEL (reference sequence). This CDR3 contains 15 residues. The CDR3 sequence: CASSPGPGRTGELFF. CDR3 in DNA: TGTGCCAGCAGCCCGGGGCCCGGACGAACCGGGGAGCTGTTTTTT.

This chain joins TRBV2 and TRBJ1-1; D is perhaps TRBD1 (6 bases). There are 12 residues in the CDR3. CDR1 and CDR2 (germline): SNHLY, FYNNEI. V gave up 7 bases and J gave up 6 bases, with 12 bases separating them. The CDR3 region is CASMADSAEAFF. CDR3 DNA: TGTGCCAGCATGGCGGACAGCGCTGAAGCTTTCTTT. The whole variable domain, remainder taken from reference TRBV2 and TRBJ1-1, is EPEVTQTPSHQVTQMGQEVILRCVPISNHLYFYWYRQILGQKVEFLVSFYNNEISEKSEIFDDQFSVERPDGSNFTLKIRSTKLEDSAMYFCASMADSAEAFFGQGTRLTVV.

V usage is TRBV5-1 and J usage is TRBJ2-5; possibly TRBD2 for D (5 bases). The CDR3 spans 14 residues. Trimming cost V 4 bases and J 5 bases, with 15 bases left between them. In germline, CDR1 is SGHRS, CDR2 YFSETQ. CDR3 nucleotides: TGCGCCAGCAGCCCCCAATCCGGCGGGGAGACCCAGTACTTC. It is translated as CASSPQSGGETQYF. The complete variable domain, with remaining parts taken from reference TRBV5-1 and TRBJ2-5, reads KAGVTQTPRYLIKTRGQQVTLSCSPISGHRSVSWYQQTPGQGLQFLFEYFSETQRNKGNFPGRFSGRQFSNSRSEMNVSTLELGDSALYLCASSPQSGGETQYFGPGTRLLVL.

The chain couples TRBV27 to TRBJ1-5; D is undetermined. Germline-derived CDR1 and CDR2 are MNHEY and SMNVEV (reference sequence). CDR3 length: 12 amino acids. Trimming pared 7 bases from V and 5 bases from J, leaving 9 bases between. The CDR3 loop is CASTSEHQPQHF. DNA for the CDR3: TGTGCCAGCACGTCGGAGCATCAGCCCCAGCATTTT.

This chain joins TRBV12-3 or TRBV12-4 and TRBJ1-2; D gene uncertain. This CDR3 contains 12 residues. V lost 6 bases, J lost 4 bases, and 9 bases lay in between. CDR3 region: CASREGTYGYTF. CDR3 coding DNA: TGTGCCAGCAGGGAGGGAACCTATGGCTACACCTTC.

The chain links TRBV4-2 to TRBJ2-3; 9 nucleotides match TRBD2. Germline V gene lookup returns CDR1 LGHNA and CDR2 YNFKEQ. This CDR3 region has 17 residues. With V trimmed by 0 bases and J by 4 bases, 8 bases remained unmatched. In nucleotides, the CDR3 is TGTGCCAGCAGCCAAGATCGGGCGGGGGGGCTGTCAGATACGCAGTATTTT. This gives the protein CASSQDRAGGLSDTQYF.

In this sample, this clonotype turned up many times. V and J are TRBV29-1 and TRBJ2-1, with D possibly matching TRBD2 (5 bases). The CDR3 runs 16 residues. Germline V gene sequence: CDR1 SQVTM, CDR2 ANQGSEA. The germline V and J ends were trimmed by 0 bases and 0 bases, with 12 bases remaining between them. CDR3 in amino acids: CSVEEDRGRSYNEQFF. CDR3 DNA sequence: TGCAGCGTTGAAGAAGATCGCGGGCGCTCCTACAATGAGCAGTTCTTC.